This record covers a single TCR beta chain. Here immunoSEQ multiplex PCR was the method, and the copy in TCRdb shows in-frame clones only, minus some. The table records hundreds of thousands of clones, 70% to 80% of them present only once. The CDR3 extends over 16 amino acids. Germline V CDR1 and CDR2: LGHNA, YNFKEQ. V was shortened by 5 bases and J by 0 bases, with 17 bases between the two germline ends. Those who donated, Caucasian adults without exception, all lived in Nashville, Tennessee. The data originate from a study of shared clonotypes between healthy human individuals. Source material: PBMCs. The receptor comes from a woman in her 40s in good health. Some clones in this sample may be carry-over from other donors' samples. The genes are TRBV4-2 and TRBJ2-7; D could derive from TRBD1 or TRBD2 (5 bases each). The CDR3 sequence: CASSLDRDPGSYEQYF. CDR3 DNA: TGTGCCAGCAGCTTGGACCGGGACCCAGGCTCCTACGAGCAGTACTTC.